Listed below are T cell receptor beta chains from one sample, sequenced in a study of cytotoxic CD8 clonotypes in ibrutinib-treated CLL. Sequenced by immunoSEQ multiplex PCR; TCRdb stores in-frame clones only, minus some. The profile shows about 16,000 clones, approximately 67% of them singletons. Sequencing was performed on PBMCs, taken before ibrutinib treatment. The source of these receptors is a human donor with chronic lymphocytic leukemia. Both conserved end residues are part of each CDR3. A row's size may be missing; if present it is once, few, many or a size class.

>17|TRBV6-4|-
CASSPTMAGGSGDTQYF
>13|TRBV6-6|-
CATTGTMNTEAFF
>13|TRBV7-9|-
CASSLAEGNTIYF
>14|TRBV30|-
CASPKLDNTGELFF
>19|TRBV9|-
CASSPKKGDAVSPNQPQHF
>13|TRBV29-1|-
CSASGYGGETQYF
>16|TRBV7-9|-
CASSLGFTGATGTQYF
>14|TRBV6-6|-
CASSGGLGTDTQYF
>13|TRBV7-6|-
CASSLVNTGTQYF
>17|TRBV12-5|-
CASGLAPMLDKGNTIYF
>15|TRBV7-2|-
CASSLAGGQANEQFF
>14|TRBV19|-
CASSIGAQLGEAFF
>16|TRBV12-2|-
CASRLAHGNSGNTIYF
>14|TRBV5-4|-
CASSLQGNNYGYTF
>15|TRBV5-1|-
CASSLNGLNTGELFF
>15|TRBV29-1|-
CSVEGGSRSYNEQFF
>15|TRBV6-4|-
CASSVGRGAAETQYF
>14|TRBV10-2|-
CASSRQGVNEKLFF
>13|TRBV27|-
CASSFGRKETQYF
>14|TRBV6-1|-
CATSKGQDTYEQYF
>14|TRBV5-6|-
CASSLGDYTDTQYF
>13|TRBV29-1|-
CSVTGVQADEQYF
>15|TRBV2|few
CASSRGQGQNYGYTF
>15|TRBV30|-
CAWGRMEGGVDTQYF
>16|TRBV5-4|-
CASSLALGGAGGEQFF
>16|TRBV6-4|-
CASSDEAGGPGNTQYF
>15|TRBV2|-
CATGGSGGYQETQYF
>14|TRBV29-1|-
CSVLDPRSGNTIYF
>14|TRBV7-3|once
CASKEMASGETQYF
>15|TRBV9|-
CASSVPGQINNEQFF
>16|TRBV5-1|-
CASSIPQGLGEETQYF
>14|TRBV6-1|-
CASSLGQGAYEQYF
>14|TRBV7-2|-
CASSYWGATDTQYF
>14|TRBV5-4|-
CASSLQGQNTEAFF
>17|TRBV27|-
CANPTRGLRLSDYGYTF
>13|TRBV19|-
CATAVVYNSPLHF
>13|TRBV7-8|-
CASSHSGEETQYF
>13|TRBV7-9|-
CASSTDGTDTQYF
>13|TRBV7-2|-
CASSRTGDQPQHF
>15|TRBV9|-
CASSVALLGAGEQFF
>11|TRBV20-1|-
CSATGGARQYF
>14|TRBV5-1|-
CASRGDADPYGYTF
>14|TRBV11-3|once
CASSPETAKNIQYF
>12|TRBV29-1|few
CSVWTGAFEQYF
>15|TRBV7-9|-
CASSSSLYTGNTIYF
>12|TRBV14|-
CASSQLPGTQYF
>15|TRBV28|-
CASRPTLGLIYEQYF
>11|TRBV25-1|once
CASSASYAQYF
>11|TRBV19|few
CAAGEATEAFF
>13|TRBV30|-
CAWGLTIYNEQFF
>17|TRBV30|-
CAWSVRVGRATNEKLFF
>14|TRBV30|once
CAWRGQGATGELFF
>15|TRBV4-3|-
CASSQDRGGAYEQYF